This TCR beta chain was recorded in a study of OX40 agonist ivuxolimab in advanced cancers. Describing the broader study: Ivuxolimab was a fully human IgG2 agonistic monoclonal antibody targeting the costimulatory receptor OX40 (CD134). Intravenous ivuxolimab was administered to patients every 2 weeks at six dose levels: 0.01, 0.1, 0.3, 1.5, 3 and 10 mg/kg. Among the approximately 50 dose-escalation patients, approximately 20 had hepatocellular carcinoma, roughly 15 melanoma, 9 renal cell carcinoma and 9 head and neck cancer. In the dose-escalation cohort, over 65% of patients were male, and the mean age was approximately 60 years, with a range of about 23 to 90. Prior anti-PD-1, anti-PD-L1 or anti-CTLA-4 therapy was permitted, and 30% to 50% of dose-escalation patients had received checkpoint inhibitors. Three dose-escalation patients achieved partial responses, one with hepatocellular carcinoma and two with cutaneous melanoma. The purpose of peripheral TCRbeta sequencing was to test whether ivuxolimab changed TCR sequence diversity and led to clonal T-cell expansion. The monotherapy dose-escalation portion (N of about 52 patients) of the phase I ivuxolimab trial is reported in the paper.

As for this clone: The target of this receptor is not known. An end of the junction differs from the germline gene, which may be a read error.

Including the terminal cysteine and phenylalanine, the CDR3 comprises 14 residues. Kept here is only the CDR3 DNA, which spans 42 bases and is read in frame from base 1. CDR1 and CDR2, per the germline V gene, are SGHNT and YENEEA. Patients with autoimmune disease history or receiving systemic immunosuppression were excluded from the trial. In every dose cohort, peripheral blood was drawn for TCR sequencing at baseline, cycle 4 day 1, and cycle 7 day 1. Samples were obtained from an open-label, multicenter, first-in-human phase I dose-escalation trial of ivuxolimab. Adults with locally advanced or metastatic melanoma, renal cell, hepatocellular, or head and neck squamous cell carcinoma were enrolled in the trial. Before TCR sequencing, CD4+ T cells and CD8+ T cells were sorted from peripheral blood as separate populations. Genomic DNA was extracted from sorted cells for sequencing of the TCRbeta CDR3 region. The immunoSEQ Assay was used to sequence the TCRbeta CDR3 regions. This is the immuneACCESS table as TCRdb keeps it, with only in-frame sequences that have V and J called. A part of the clones is gone; compared with another copy, unresolved V genes explain less than half, and the rest is unexplained. A total of approximately 82,000 clones appear in this sample, roughly 92% of them only once. The ten largest clones add up to about 0.7% of the sample.

What the work shows at the level of the full study, not this receptor alone: The antigen specificity of the clonally expanded peripheral T cells was not determined. After ivuxolimab, CD8+ T cells had more expanded clones than CD4+ T cells on average. Clonal expansion of both CD4+ and CD8+ blood T cells was observed from baseline to week 6 at doses 0.1 to 3.0 mg/kg. Low levels of normalized T-cell clonal expansion were also seen in some nonresponding patients. In partial responders in the 0.1-3.0 mg/kg groups, normalized peripheral clonal expansion was found to be among the lowest, especially among CD8+ T cells.

The rearrangement joined TRBV11-3 to TRBJ2-7, and TRBD1 may be the D gene, going by 5 matching bases. The material was CD4+ or CD8+ T cells sorted from blood, obtained in a trial of the OX40 agonist ivuxolimab. This clonotype was obtained from an adult with an advanced solid tumor such as melanoma, head and neck, liver or kidney cancer. Here is the DNA: TGTGCCAGCAGCCACCACGATCCAGGACAACCCCGACACTTC. Translated, this gives CASSHHDPGQPRHF.